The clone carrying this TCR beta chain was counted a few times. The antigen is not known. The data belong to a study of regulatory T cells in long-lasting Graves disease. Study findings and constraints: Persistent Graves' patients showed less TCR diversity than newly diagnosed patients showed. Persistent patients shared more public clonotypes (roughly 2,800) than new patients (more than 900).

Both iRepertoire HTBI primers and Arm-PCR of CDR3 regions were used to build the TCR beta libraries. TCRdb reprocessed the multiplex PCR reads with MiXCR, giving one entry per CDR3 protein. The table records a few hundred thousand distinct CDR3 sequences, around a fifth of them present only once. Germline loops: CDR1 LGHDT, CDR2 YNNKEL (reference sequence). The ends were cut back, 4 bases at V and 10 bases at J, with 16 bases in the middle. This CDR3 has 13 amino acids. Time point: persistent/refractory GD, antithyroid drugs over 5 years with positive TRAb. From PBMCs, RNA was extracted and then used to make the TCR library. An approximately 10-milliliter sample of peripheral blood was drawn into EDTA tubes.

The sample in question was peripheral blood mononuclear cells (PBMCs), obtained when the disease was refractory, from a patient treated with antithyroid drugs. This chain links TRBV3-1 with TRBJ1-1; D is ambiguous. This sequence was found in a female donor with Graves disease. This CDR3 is CASSPEVSWGAFF. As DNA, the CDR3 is TGTGCCAGCAGCCCCGAGGTATCATGGGGAGCTTTCTTT.